The sequence of this T cell receptor (beta chain) was determined in a study of T cell responses to AZD1222 COVID-19 vaccine. Study results and limitations: Most donors were white British and more were female, and clonal diversity was possibly underestimated. Nearly half of the spike-specific TCRs reportedly recognize variant regions that carry no mutations. Baseline serostatus was positive in only a handful of AZD1222 recipients. Breadth and depth of Spike-specific TCRs rose after two AZD1222 doses.

The CDR3 runs to 14 residues. V was cut by 7 bases and J by 4 bases, with 14 bases left in between. The method was immunoSEQ multiplex PCR; TCRdb's version includes in-frame clones alone and lacks a portion of them. This repertoire shows about 130,000 clones, 93% found once; its top ten account for approximately 3.4%. As concerns this clone: Its antigen is currently unknown.

The TCR comes from an adult in good health. Specimen: peripheral blood, collected on day 0 of AZD1222 vaccination. The chain recombines TRBV23-1 with TRBJ1-5; D perhaps matches TRBD1 (6 bases). TRBV23-1 is known as an ORF, though its function is uncertain. In DNA, the CDR3 is TGCGCCAGCAAATTTCAGGGGTTTAATCAGCCCCAGCATTTT. It encodes CASKFQGFNQPQHF.